This TCR beta chain was sequenced during a study of radiation and T cells in renal cell carcinoma. Study information: Nephrectomy followed 15 Gy stereotactic body radiation by 4 weeks.

This CDR3 is 12 amino acids long. Germline V gives CDR1 SNHLY, CDR2 FYNNEI. Losses at the gene ends were 6 bases for V and 7 bases for J; bases not matched to a gene: 1. TCRdb's table, derived via immunoSEQ multiplex PCR, lists solely in-frame clones and lacks some. The sample includes some 120,000 clones, around 89% of them seen just once. This sample's time point: blood 2 weeks post-SBRT. Treatment: 15 Gy SBRT to primary tumor, nephrectomy 4 weeks later. Blood was sampled at baseline, 2 weeks and 4 weeks after SBRT. The tumor was a clear cell renal cell carcinoma. This chain links TRBV2 with TRBJ2-2; 8 nucleotides align to TRBD1. This receptor was taken from a woman in her seventies with renal cell carcinoma. The material sequenced was blood, taken from a patient whose treatment included radiotherapy and nephrectomy. The CDR3 is CASSRGLGELFF. In nucleotides, the CDR3 is TGTGCCAGCAGCAGGGGGCTCGGGGAGCTGTTTTTT. Complete variable domain (other parts from reference TRBV2 and TRBJ2-2): EPEVTQTPSHQVTQMGQEVILRCVPISNHLYFYWYRQILGQKVEFLVSFYNNEISEKSEIFDDQFSVERPDGSNFTLKIRSTKLEDSAMYFCASSRGLGELFFGEGSRLTVL.